The entry that follows covers one T cell receptor beta chain sequence. Its specificity is unknown. TCRdb analysed the 5' RACE reads with MiXCR anew, one entry per CDR3 protein. The sample shows 1,800,000 or so distinct CDR3 sequences, about 31% of them seen only once. CDR3 size: 14 residues. Trimming at V came to 8 bases and at J to 5 bases, leaving 11 bases not matched to a gene. Germline V gene data show CDR1 as SQVTM and CDR2 as ANQGSEA. The data are from a study of identical twins. Points from the study as a whole: Alpha sequences that were out-of-frame and twin-shared showed an excess of low generation probability. Conclusions leaned on cross-sectional statistical analysis and did not track the same donors over time.

This receptor was identified in a newborn girl in good health. Sample: cord blood. The V gene is TRBV29-1, the J gene TRBJ2-1; 8 nucleotides line up with TRBD2. The CDR3 here is CSTEWRGANNEQFF. The CDR3 nucleotides read TGCAGCACAGAGTGGCGGGGGGCGAACAATGAGCAGTTCTTC.